These 8 T cell receptor beta chains were sequenced from one sample in a study of identical twins. TCRdb recomputed calls from the 5' RACE reads with MiXCR, one row per CDR3 protein. The repertoire holds roughly 1.6 million distinct CDR3 sequences, 25% to 35% seen once, with over 0.25% in the top ten. The sequenced sample consisted of cord blood. These receptors all stem from a newborn girl in good health.

This clonotype has only a few counts. V usage is TRBV20-1 and J usage is TRBJ1-2; 7 bases fit TRBD1. The CDR3 loop spans 13 amino acids. Germline CDR1 is DFQATT and CDR2 is SNEGSKA (reference sequence). Trimming cost V 1 base and J 4 bases; bases outside gene matches: 3. The DNA of the CDR3 is TGCAGTGCTAGAGTCCGGGACAGCTATGGCTACACCTTC. Protein sequence: CSARVRDSYGYTF.

The sample holds many counts of this clonotype. The chain employs TRBV6-7 and TRBJ2-5; unclear D gene. TRBV6-7 is an ORF, and what it does is uncertain. The CDR3 has 15 residues. The ends were cut back, 0 bases at V and 1 base at J, with 9 bases in the middle. DNA for the CDR3: TGTGCCAGCAGTTACTCGGCTCGCTCCCAAGAGACCCAGTACTTC. Its protein product is CASSYSARSQETQYF.

V gene TRBV7-6 combines with J gene TRBJ2-7; D perhaps matches TRBD2 (6 bases). V lost 5 bases and J lost 4, with 15 bases in between. CDR3 length: 14 residues. Per germline, CDR1 SGHVS and CDR2 FNYEAQ. The CDR3 DNA sequence: TGTGCCAGCAGCCCCGGGAGCTACACTTACGAGCAGTACTTC. As protein: CASSPGSYTYEQYF. The full variable domain, in which reference TRBV7-6 and TRBJ2-7 provide the parts outside the CDR3, is GAGVSQSPRYKVTKRGQDVALRCDPISGHVSLYWYRQALGQGPEFLTYFNYEAQQDKSGLPNDRFSAERPEGSISTLTIQRTEQRDSAMYRCASSPGSYTYEQYFGPGTRLTVT.

This clonotype came up a few times. The chain carries TRBV5-1 and TRBJ2-1; no clear D gene. The CDR3 loop spans 14 amino acids. Germline values: CDR1 SGHRS, CDR2 YFSETQ. Deletions cut 2 bases from V and 6 bases from J, with 12 bases between. CDR3 coding DNA: TGCGCCAGCAGCTTTCCCAGGCTGGGCAATGAGCAGTTCTTC. Protein product: CASSFPRLGNEQFF.

This clonotype appeared a few times. V gene TRBV24-1 combines with J gene TRBJ1-2; 9 bases match TRBD1. The V gene's germline CDR1 is KGHDR and CDR2 SFDVKD. The CDR3 sequence is 14 residues long. Unmatched junction bases numbered 1, after V lost 3 bases and J lost 3 bases. The CDR3 here is CATSDRDRDYGYTF. The CDR3, as DNA: TGTGCCACCAGTGATCGGGACAGGGACTATGGCTACACCTTC.

The V call is TRBV18, the J call TRBJ1-4; D unresolved. The germline gives CDR1 KGHSH, CDR2 LQKENI. V was trimmed by 4 bases and J by 3 bases, leaving 12 bases between them. The CDR3 totals 15 residues. The CDR3: CASSLRRRPNEKLFF. In nucleotides, the CDR3 is TGTGCCAGCTCACTTCGACGGCGCCCTAATGAAAAACTGTTTTTT.

The genes are TRBV28 and TRBJ1-1, with 12 bases lining up with TRBD1. The CDR3 is 15 residues long. Germline CDR1 is MDHEN and CDR2 is SYDVKM. Trimming took 6 bases from V and 3 from J; bases not matched to a gene: 5. For the CDR3, the DNA is TGTGCCAGCAGACCGGGACAGGGGGCTTACACTGAAGCTTTCTTT. Protein: CASRPGQGAYTEAFF.

J is TRBJ1-2 and V is TRBV3-1; a weak D match, TRBD1 (5 bases). Germline V gene sequence: CDR1 LGHDT, CDR2 YNNKEL (reference sequence). V was shortened by 4 bases and J by 4 bases, with 13 bases between the two germline ends. The CDR3 consists of 14 residues. For the CDR3, the DNA is TGTGCCAGCAGCCCCCGGTGGCAGGGCTATGGCTACACCTTC. The encoded protein is CASSPRWQGYGYTF.